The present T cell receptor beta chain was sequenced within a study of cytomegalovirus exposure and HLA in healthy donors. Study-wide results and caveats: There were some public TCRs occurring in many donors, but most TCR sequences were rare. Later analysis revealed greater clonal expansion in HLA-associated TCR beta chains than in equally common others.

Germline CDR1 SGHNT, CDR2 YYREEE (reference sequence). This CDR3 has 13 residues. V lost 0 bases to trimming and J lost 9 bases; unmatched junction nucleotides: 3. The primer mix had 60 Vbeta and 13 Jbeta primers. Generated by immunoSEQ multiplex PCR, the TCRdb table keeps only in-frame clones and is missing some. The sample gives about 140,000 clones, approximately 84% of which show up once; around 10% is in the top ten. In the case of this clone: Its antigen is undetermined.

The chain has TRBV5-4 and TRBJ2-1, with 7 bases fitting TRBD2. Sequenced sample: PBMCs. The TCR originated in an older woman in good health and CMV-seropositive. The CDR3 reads CASSLGGGGEQFF. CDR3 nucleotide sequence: TGTGCCAGCAGCTTGGGCGGGGGAGGTGAGCAGTTCTTC.